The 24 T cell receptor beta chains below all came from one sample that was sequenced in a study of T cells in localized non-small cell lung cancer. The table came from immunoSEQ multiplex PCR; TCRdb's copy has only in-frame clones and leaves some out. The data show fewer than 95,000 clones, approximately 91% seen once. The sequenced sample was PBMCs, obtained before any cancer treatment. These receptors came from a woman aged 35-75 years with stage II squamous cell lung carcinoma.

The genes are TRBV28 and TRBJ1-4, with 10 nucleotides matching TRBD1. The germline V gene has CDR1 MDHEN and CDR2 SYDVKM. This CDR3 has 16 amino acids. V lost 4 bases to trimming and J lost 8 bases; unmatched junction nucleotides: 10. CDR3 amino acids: CASSSRDRGVREKLFF. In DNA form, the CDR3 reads TGTGCCAGCAGTTCTCGGGACAGGGGCGTTCGGGAAAAACTGTTTTTT.

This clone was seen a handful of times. CDR3 sequence: CASSPKGGSAVGETQYF. The CDR3 region has the DNA TGTGCCAGCAGCCCGAAAGGGGGGTCGGCGGTTGGAGAGACCCAGTACTTC. This chain connects TRBV14 to TRBJ2-5, with D perhaps TRBD1 or TRBD2 (6 bases each). V was clipped by 4 bases and J by 4 bases, with 22 bases between them. This CDR3 spans 17 amino acids. Looked up from germline, CDR1 is SGHDN and CDR2 is FVKESK.

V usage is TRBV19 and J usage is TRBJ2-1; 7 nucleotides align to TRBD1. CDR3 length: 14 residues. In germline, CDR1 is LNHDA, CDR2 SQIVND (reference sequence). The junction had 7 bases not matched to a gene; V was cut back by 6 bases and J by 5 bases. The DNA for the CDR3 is TGTGCCAGTAGGGGACAGCCTATAAACAATGAGCAGTTCTTC. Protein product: CASRGQPINNEQFF.

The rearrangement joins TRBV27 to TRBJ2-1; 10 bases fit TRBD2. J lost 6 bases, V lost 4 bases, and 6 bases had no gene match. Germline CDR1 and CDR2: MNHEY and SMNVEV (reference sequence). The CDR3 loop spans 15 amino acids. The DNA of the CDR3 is TGTGCCAGCAGTTCCAAGCGGGGGGGCCTCAATGAGCAGTTCTTC. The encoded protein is CASSSKRGGLNEQFF.

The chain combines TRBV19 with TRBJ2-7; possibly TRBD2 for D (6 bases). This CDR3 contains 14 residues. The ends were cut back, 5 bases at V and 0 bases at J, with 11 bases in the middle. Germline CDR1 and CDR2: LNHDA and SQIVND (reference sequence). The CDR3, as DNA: TGTGCCAGTAGTGTCACCGGGAGCTCCTACGAGCAGTACTTC. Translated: CASSVTGSSYEQYF.

CDR3 loop: CASSEGFSNQPQHF. The CDR3 DNA reads as TGTGCCAGCAGTGAGGGATTCAGCAATCAGCCCCAGCATTTT. V usage is TRBV2 and J usage is TRBJ1-5; D is ambiguous. Trimming removed 3 bases from V and 1 base from J, with 7 bases in between. CDR3 length: 14 residues. CDR1 SNHLY and CDR2 FYNNEI come from the germline V gene.

The CDR3: CASSPSPVEAFF. For the CDR3, the DNA is TGTGCCAGCAGCCCGAGCCCCGTTGAAGCTTTCTTT. V and J are TRBV28 and TRBJ1-1; D is unclear. The length of the CDR3 is 12 residues. The V gene lost 6 bases and the J gene lost 7 bases, with 12 bases spanning the gap. The germline gives CDR1 MDHEN, CDR2 SYDVKM.

The CDR3 loop is CASSSRGDYNSPLHF. Written as DNA, the CDR3 is TGTGCCAGCAGCTCGCGGGGGGACTATAATTCACCCCTCCACTTT. V and J are TRBV5-5 and TRBJ1-6; D might be TRBD1 (5 bases). Germline V gives CDR1 SGHKS, CDR2 YYEKEE (reference sequence). The CDR3 extends over 15 amino acids. Trimming removed 3 bases from V and 3 bases from J, with 10 bases in between.

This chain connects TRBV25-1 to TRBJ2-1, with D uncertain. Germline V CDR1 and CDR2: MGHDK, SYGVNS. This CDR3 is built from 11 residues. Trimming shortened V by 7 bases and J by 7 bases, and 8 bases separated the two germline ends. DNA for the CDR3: TGTGCCAGCATTATGCGGAATGAGCAGTTCTTC. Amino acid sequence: CASIMRNEQFF.

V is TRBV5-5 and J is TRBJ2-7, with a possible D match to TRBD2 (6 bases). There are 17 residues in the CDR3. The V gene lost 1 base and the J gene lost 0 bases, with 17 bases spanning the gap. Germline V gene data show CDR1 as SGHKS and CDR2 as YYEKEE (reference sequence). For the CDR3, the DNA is TGTGCCAGCAGCTTGTATCAGGGACTCAGAAACTCCTACGAGCAGTACTTC. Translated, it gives CASSLYQGLRNSYEQYF.

The CDR3 DNA reads TGTGCCAGCAGTCAATTCCCGACAGTTGGCTACACCTTC. Protein sequence: CASSQFPTVGYTF. The chain joins TRBV2 to TRBJ1-2; TRBD1 might be the D (5 bases). Germline CDR1 reads SNHLY; CDR2 reads FYNNEI. Trimming stripped 5 bases from V and 7 bases from J, with 14 bases between. This CDR3 region has 13 residues.

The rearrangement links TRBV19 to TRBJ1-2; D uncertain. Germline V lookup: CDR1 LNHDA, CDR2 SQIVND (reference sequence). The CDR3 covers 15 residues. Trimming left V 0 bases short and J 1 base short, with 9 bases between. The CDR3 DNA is TGTGCCAGTAGTATAGATCTGAGGGTTAACTATGGCTACACCTTC. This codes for CASSIDLRVNYGYTF.

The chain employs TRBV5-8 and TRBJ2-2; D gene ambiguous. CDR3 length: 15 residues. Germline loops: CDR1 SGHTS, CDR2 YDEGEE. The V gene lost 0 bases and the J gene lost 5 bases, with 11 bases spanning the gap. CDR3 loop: CASSLGRVRTGELFF. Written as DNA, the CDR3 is TGTGCCAGCAGCTTGGGTCGGGTTCGGACCGGGGAGCTGTTTTTT.

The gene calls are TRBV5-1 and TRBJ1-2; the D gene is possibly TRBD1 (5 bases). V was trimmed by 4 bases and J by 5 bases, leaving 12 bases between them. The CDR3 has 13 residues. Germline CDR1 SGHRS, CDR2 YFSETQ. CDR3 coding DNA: TGCGCCAGCAGCCTGGGACGGCCATATGGCTACACCTTC. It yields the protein CASSLGRPYGYTF.

The CDR3 protein is CASTRSVLLSGNTIYF. The CDR3 region has the DNA TGTGCCAGCACTCGGTCAGTTCTGCTCTCTGGAAACACCATATATTTT. The chain links TRBV2 to TRBJ1-3; D is uncertain. Deletions cut 7 bases from V and 0 bases from J, with 16 bases between. Germline CDR1 SNHLY, CDR2 FYNNEI. The CDR3 is 16 residues long.

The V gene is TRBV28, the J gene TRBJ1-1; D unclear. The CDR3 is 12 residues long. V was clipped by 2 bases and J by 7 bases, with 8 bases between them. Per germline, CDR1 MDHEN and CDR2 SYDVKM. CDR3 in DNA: TGTGCCAGCAGTTTAGGCCAGTTTGAAGCTTTCTTT. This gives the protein CASSLGQFEAFF.

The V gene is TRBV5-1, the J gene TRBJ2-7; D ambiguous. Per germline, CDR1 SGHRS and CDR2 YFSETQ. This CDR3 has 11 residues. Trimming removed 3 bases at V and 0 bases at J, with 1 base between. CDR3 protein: CASSSSYEQYF. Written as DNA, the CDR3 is TGCGCCAGCAGCTCCTCCTACGAGCAGTACTTC.

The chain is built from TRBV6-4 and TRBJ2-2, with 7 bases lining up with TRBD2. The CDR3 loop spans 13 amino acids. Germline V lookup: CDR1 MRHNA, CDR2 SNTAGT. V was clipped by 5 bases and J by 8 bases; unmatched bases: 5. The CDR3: CASSPTSEGELFF. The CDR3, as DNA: TGTGCCAGCAGTCCCACTAGCGAGGGGGAGCTGTTTTTT.

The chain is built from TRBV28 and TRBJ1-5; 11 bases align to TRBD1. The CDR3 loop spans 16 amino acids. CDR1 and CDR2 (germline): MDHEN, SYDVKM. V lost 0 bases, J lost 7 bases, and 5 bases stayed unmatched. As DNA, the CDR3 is TGTGCCAGCAGTTTATGGAAGGACAGGGGGCTGCAGCCCCAGCATTTT. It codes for CASSLWKDRGLQPQHF.

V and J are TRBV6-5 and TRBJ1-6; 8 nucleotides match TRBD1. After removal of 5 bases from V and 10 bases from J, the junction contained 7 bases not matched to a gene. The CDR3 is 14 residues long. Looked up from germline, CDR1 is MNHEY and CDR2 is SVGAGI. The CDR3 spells CASSGQGAGSPLHF. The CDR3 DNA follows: TGTGCCAGCAGTGGACAGGGAGCGGGATCACCCCTCCACTTT.

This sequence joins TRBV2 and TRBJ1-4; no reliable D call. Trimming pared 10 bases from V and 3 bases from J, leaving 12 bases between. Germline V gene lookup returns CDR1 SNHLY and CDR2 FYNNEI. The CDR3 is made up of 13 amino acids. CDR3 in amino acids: CATQGGSNEKLFF. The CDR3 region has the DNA TGTGCCACACAAGGTGGTTCTAATGAAAAACTGTTTTTT. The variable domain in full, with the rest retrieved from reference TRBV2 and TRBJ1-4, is EPEVTQTPSHQVTQMGQEVILRCVPISNHLYFYWYRQILGQKVEFLVSFYNNEISEKSEIFDDQFSVERPDGSNFTLKIRSTKLEDSAMYFCATQGGSNEKLFFGSGTQLSVL.

CDR3 protein: CASDRGYVAFF. CDR3 nucleotide sequence: TGTGCCTCCGACAGGGGCTATGTCGCTTTCTTT. This rearrangement joins TRBV30 to TRBJ1-1; 8 nucleotides align to TRBD1. The CDR3 length is 11 residues. V was pared by 7 bases and J by 11 bases, with 9 bases of the junction left unmatched. From germline, CDR1 is GTSNPN and CDR2 SVGIG (reference sequence).

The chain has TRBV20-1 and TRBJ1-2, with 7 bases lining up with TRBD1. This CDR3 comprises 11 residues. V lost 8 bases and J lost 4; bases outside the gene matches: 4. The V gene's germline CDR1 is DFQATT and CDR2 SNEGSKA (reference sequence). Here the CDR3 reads CSPGQTYGYTF. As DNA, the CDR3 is TGCAGTCCGGGACAGACCTATGGCTACACCTTC.

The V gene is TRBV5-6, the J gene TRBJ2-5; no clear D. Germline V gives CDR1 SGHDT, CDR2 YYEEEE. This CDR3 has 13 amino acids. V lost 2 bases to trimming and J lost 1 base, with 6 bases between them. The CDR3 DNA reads TGTGCCAGCAGCTTCCAACCCCAAGAGACCCAGTACTTC. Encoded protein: CASSFQPQETQYF.